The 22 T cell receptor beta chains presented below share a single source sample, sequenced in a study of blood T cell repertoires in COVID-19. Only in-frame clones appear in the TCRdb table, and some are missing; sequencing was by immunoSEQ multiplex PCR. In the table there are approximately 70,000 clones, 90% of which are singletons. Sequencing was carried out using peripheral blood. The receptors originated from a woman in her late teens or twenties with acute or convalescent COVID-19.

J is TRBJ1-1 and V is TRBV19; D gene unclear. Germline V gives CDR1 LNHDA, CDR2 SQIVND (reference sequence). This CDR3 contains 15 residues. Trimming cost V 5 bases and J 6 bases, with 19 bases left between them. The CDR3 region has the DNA TGTGCCAGTAGTCCTTCAGTGTCAGCGAAGGCTGAAGCTTTCTTT. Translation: CASSPSVSAKAEAFF.

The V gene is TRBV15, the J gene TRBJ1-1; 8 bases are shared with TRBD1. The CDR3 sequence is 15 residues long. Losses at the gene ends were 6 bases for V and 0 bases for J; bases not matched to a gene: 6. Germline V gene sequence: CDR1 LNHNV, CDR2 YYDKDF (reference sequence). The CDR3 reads CATRKQQGVNTEAFF. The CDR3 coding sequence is TGTGCCACCAGAAAACAACAGGGGGTGAACACTGAAGCTTTCTTT.

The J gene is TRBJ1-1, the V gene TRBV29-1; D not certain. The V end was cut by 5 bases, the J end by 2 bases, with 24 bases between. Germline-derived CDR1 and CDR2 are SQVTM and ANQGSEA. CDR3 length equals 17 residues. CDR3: CSVRQVGSGSFNTEAFF. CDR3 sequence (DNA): TGCAGCGTTCGGCAGGTGGGTTCCGGATCCTTCAACACTGAAGCTTTCTTT.

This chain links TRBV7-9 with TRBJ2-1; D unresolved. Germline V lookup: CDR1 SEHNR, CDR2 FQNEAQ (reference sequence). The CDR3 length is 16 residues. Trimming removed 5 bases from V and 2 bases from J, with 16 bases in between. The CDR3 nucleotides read TGTGCCAGCAGCCCTGCACCACCGGGTCCCTACAATGAGCAGTTCTTC. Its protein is CASSPAPPGPYNEQFF.

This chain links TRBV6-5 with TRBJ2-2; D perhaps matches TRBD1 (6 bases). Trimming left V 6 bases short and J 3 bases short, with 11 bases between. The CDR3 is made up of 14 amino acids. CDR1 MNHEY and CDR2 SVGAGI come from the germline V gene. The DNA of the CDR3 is TGTGCCAGCAGGGCTTGGACAGACACCGGGGAGCTGTTTTTT. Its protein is CASRAWTDTGELFF.

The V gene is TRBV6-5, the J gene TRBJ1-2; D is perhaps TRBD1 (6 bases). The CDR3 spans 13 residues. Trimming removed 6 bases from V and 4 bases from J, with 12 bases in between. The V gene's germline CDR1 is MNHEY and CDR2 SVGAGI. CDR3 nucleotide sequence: TGTGCCAGCAGACCGGACAGCTTCTATGGCTACACCTTC. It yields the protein CASRPDSFYGYTF.

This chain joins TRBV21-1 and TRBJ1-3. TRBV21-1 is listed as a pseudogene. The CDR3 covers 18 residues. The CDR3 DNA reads TGTGCCAGCAGCAAAGCCGGGAGGGAGGGGGCAGGTGGGGACACCATATATTTT. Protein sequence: CASSKAGREGAGGDTIYF.

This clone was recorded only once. DNA of the CDR3: TGTGCCTGGACCACCACATCACCACAAGAGACCCAGTACTTC. Translation gives CAWTTTSPQETQYF. This rearrangement joins TRBV30 to TRBJ2-5; no clear D gene. The V end lost 4 bases, the J end lost 2 bases, and 14 bases lay between the germline ends. The CDR3 sequence is 14 residues long. Per the germline V gene, CDR1 is GTSNPN and CDR2 is SVGIG (reference sequence).

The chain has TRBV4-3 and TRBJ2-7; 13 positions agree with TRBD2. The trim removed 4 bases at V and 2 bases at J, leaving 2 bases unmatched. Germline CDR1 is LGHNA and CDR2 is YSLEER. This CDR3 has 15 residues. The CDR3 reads CASSPGTSGTYEQYF. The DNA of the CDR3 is TGCGCCAGCAGCCCCGGGACTAGCGGGACCTACGAGCAGTACTTC.

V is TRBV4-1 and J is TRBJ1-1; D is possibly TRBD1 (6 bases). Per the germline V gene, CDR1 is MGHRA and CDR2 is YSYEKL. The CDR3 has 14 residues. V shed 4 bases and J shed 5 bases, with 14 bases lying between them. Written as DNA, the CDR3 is TGCGCCAGCAGCCGAGCGGGGGCGAGTACTGAAGCTTTCTTT. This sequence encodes CASSRAGASTEAFF.

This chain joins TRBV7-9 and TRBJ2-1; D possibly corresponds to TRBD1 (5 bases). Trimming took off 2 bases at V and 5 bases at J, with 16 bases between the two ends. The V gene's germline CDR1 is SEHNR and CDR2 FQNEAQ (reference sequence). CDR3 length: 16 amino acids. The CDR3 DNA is TGTGCCAGCAGCTTACCCGCAGGGTATGGTAACAATGAGCAGTTCTTC. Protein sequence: CASSLPAGYGNNEQFF.

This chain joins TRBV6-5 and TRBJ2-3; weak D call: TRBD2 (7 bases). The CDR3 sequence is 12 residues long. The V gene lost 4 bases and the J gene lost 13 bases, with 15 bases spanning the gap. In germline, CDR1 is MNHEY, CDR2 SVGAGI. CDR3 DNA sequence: TGTGCCAGCAGTTCCGAGGGAGGGGGGGAGTATTTT. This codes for CASSSEGGGEYF.

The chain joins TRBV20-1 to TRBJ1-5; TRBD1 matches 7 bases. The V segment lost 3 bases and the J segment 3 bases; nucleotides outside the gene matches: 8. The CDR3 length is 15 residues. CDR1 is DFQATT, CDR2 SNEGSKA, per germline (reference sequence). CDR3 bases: TGCAGTGCTAGTCCGACAGGGCTGGACAATCAGCCCCAGCATTTT. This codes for CSASPTGLDNQPQHF.

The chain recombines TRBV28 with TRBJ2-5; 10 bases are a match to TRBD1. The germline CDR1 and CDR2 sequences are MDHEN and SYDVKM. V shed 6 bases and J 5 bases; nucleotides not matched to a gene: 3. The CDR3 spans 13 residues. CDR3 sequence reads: CASRTGGLETQYF. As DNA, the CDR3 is TGTGCCAGCAGGACAGGGGGCCTCGAGACCCAGTACTTC.

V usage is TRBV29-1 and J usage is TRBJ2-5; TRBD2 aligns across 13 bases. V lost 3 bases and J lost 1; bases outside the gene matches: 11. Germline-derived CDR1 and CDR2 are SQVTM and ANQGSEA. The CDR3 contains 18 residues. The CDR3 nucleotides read TGCAGCGTTGAGATGGGACTAGCGGGGCTATATTTCCAAGAGACCCAGTACTTC. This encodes CSVEMGLAGLYFQETQYF. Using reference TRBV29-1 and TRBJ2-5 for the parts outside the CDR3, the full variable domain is SAVISQKPSRDICQRGTSLTIQCQVDSQVTMMFWYRQQPGQSLTLIATANQGSEATYESGFVIDKFPISRPNLTFSTLTVSNMSPEDSSIYLCSVEMGLAGLYFQETQYFGPGTRLLVL.

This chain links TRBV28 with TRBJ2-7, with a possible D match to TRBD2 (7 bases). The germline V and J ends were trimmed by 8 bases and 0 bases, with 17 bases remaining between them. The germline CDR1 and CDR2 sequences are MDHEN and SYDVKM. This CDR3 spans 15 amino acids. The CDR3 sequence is CASVGGGLNSYEQYF. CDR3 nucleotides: TGTGCCAGCGTAGGGGGGGGCCTAAACTCCTACGAGCAGTACTTC.

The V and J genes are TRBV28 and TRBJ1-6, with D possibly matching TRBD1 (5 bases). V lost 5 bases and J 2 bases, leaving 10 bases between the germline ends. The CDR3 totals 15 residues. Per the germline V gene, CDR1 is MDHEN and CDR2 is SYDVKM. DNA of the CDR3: TGTGCCAGCAGTGGAGGGGCAGCCTATAATTCACCCCTCCACTTT. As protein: CASSGGAAYNSPLHF.

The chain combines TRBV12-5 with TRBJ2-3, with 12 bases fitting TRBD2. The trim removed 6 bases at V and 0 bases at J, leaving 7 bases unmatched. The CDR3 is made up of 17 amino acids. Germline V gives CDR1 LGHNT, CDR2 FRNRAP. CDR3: CASGQGLAGKSTDTQYF. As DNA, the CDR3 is TGTGCTAGTGGCCAAGGACTAGCGGGAAAAAGCACAGATACGCAGTATTTT.

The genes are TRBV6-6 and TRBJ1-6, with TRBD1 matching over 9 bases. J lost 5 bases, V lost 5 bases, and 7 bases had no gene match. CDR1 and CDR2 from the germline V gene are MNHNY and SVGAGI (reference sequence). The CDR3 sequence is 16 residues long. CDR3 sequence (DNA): TGTGCCAGCAGTGGAGGGGGGACAGGGAATAATTCACCCCTCCACTTT. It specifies CASSGGGTGNNSPLHF.

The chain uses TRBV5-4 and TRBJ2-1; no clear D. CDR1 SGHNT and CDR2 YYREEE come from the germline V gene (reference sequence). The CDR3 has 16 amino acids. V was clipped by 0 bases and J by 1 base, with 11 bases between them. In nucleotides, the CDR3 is TGTGCCAGCAGCTTGGCCCCGTGGCTTTCCTACAATGAGCAGTTCTTC. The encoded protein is CASSLAPWLSYNEQFF.

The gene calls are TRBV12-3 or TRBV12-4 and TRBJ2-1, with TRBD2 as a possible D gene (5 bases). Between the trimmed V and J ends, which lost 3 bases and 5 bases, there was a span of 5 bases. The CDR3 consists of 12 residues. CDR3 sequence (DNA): TGTGCCAGCAGTTTCGGGAACAATGAGCAGTTCTTC. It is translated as CASSFGNNEQFF.

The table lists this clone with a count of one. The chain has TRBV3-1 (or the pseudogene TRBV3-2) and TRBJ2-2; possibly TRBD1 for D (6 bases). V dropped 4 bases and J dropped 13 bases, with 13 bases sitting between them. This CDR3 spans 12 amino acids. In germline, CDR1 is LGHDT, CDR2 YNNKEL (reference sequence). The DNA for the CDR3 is TGTGCCAGCAGCCTAACAGGGCGATGGCTGTTTTTT. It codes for CASSLTGRWLFF.